This T cell receptor (beta chain) was captured by sequencing in a study of T-cell memory formation after mild COVID-19. Germline CDR1 reads LGHNA; CDR2 reads YSLEER. The CDR3 consists of 16 residues. V shed 1 base and J shed 5 bases, with 17 bases lying between them. TCRdb re-analysed the 5' RACE reads in MiXCR, keeping a single row per CDR3 protein. The sample has around 450,000 distinct CDR3 sequences, 20% to 25% seen once; the top ten hold about 8.7%. This TCR came from an adult woman who had mild COVID-19 (a few samples of this study predate the infection). Cell type and time point are not known. This chain joins TRBV4-3 and TRBJ1-1; no clear D gene. Sequencing was done on a sample of PBMCs or a T cell subset sorted from them (not recorded which). The CDR3 spells CASSQAPGIEGTEAFF. CDR3 in DNA: TGCGCCAGCAGCCAAGCGCCGGGGATCGAAGGGACTGAAGCTTTCTTT.